One and the same sample provided the 5 T cell receptor beta chains below, sequenced in a study of beta chain features in type 1 diabetes. Study-level findings and limits: Shorter TCRB CDR3s, moderately but significantly so, were found in Type 1 diabetes patients in all four CD4+ subsets.

Which antigens these TCRs recognize remains unknown. The sequenced template was cDNA made from the entire isolated RNA. This table comes from immunoSEQ multiplex PCR, and its TCRdb copy is limited to in-frame clones, with some not included. The sample has 95,000 to 150,000 clones; roughly 15% are singletons. Sequenced sample: central memory CD4+ T cells from blood. All receptors come from a man aged 25 to 40 with type 1 diabetes.

This clone has just a few counts. The chain is built from TRBV28 and TRBJ2-5, with D perhaps TRBD1 (6 bases). CDR1 MDHEN and CDR2 SYDVKM come from the germline V gene. The CDR3 spans 14 residues. V was clipped by 4 bases and J by 2 bases, with 11 bases between them. The chain's CDR3 is CASSSPDRQETQYF. In DNA form, the CDR3 reads TGTGCCAGCAGTTCCCCGGACAGACAAGAGACCCAGTACTTC.

This clone has only a few counts. The V call is TRBV5-4, the J call TRBJ2-5, with 9 positions matching TRBD1. The V gene end was trimmed by 3 bases and the J gene end by 4 bases; junction bases not matched to a gene: 1. The CDR3 length is 13 residues. Germline assignment: CDR1 SGHNT and CDR2 YYREEE (reference sequence). CDR3 region: CASSSTGGETQYF. The CDR3 DNA follows: TGTGCCAGCAGCTCGACAGGGGGAGAGACCCAGTACTTC.

This clone appeared a few times. This chain links TRBV5-1 with TRBJ1-2; a weak D match, TRBD1 (5 bases). The V end lost 1 base, the J end lost 8 bases, and 18 bases lay between the germline ends. Germline V gene lookup returns CDR1 SGHRS and CDR2 YFSETQ. The CDR3 sequence is 15 residues long. CDR3 region: CASSLSGDQGYGYTF. CDR3 in DNA: TGCGCCAGCAGCTTGTCTGGGGACCAGGGCTACGGCTACACCTTC.

This CDR3 is CASSVAGSGEETQYF. CDR3 coding DNA: TGTGCCAGCAGCGTAGCCGGTAGCGGGGAAGAGACCCAGTACTTC. V and J are TRBV9 and TRBJ2-5; 8 bases are a match to TRBD2. The germline gives CDR1 SGDLS, CDR2 YYNGEE. The CDR3 is 15 residues long. The ends lost 0 bases at V and 3 bases at J; junction bases unmatched: 4.

This chain connects TRBV7-2 to TRBJ2-5, with D uncertain. This CDR3 has 12 residues. V shed 5 bases and J shed 4 bases, with 8 bases lying between them. Germline CDR1 reads SGHTA; CDR2 reads FQGNSA. CDR3 sequence (DNA): TGTGCCAGCAGCCCCTCCCTAGAGACCCAGTACTTC. Residues: CASSPSLETQYF.